Many counts were recorded for the clone carrying this T cell receptor (beta chain). The antigen is not known. Clinical symptoms, serum thyroxine, TRAb, thyroid ultrasound and orbital computed tomography established diagnosis. The data are from a study of T cells in Graves' hyperthyroidism and ophthalmopathy. Overall study results and limits: Before onset, ophthalmopathy was predicted by the model a median around 6.2 months earlier.

Amplified TCR beta CDR3 regions came from RNA transcripts. HTBI primers were employed in a first-round RT-PCR of the TCR CDR3. From the multiplex PCR reads, TCRdb called clonotypes with MiXCR, one entry per CDR3 protein. The sample records roughly 500,000 distinct CDR3 sequences, more than 45% being singletons. Germline V gives CDR1 SNHLY, CDR2 FYNNEI. Trimming took 3 bases from V and 5 from J, leaving 10 bases between them. The CDR3 spans 13 residues. The sequence derives from an adult woman with Graves' disease, either hyperthyroidism or ophthalmopathy (not recorded which). The chain carries TRBV2 and TRBJ1-2; D not certain. The source material was peripheral blood or thyroid tissue (not recorded which). CDR3 region: CASSEAPTYGYTF. The DNA of the CDR3 is TGTGCCAGCAGTGAGGCTCCCACATATGGCTACACCTTC.